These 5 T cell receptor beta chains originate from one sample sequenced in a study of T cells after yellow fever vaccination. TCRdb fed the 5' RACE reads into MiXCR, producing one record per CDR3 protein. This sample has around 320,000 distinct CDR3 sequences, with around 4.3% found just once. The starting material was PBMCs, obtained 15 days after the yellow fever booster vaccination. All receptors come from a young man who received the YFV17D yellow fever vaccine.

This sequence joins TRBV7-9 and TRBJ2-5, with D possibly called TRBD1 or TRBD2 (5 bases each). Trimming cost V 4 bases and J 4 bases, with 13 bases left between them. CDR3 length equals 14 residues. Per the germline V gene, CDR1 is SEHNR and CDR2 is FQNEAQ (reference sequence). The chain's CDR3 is CASSSPKGTETQYF. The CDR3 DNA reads TGTGCCAGCAGCTCGCCTAAGGGGACAGAGACCCAGTACTTC. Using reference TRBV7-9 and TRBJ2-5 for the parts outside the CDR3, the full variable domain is DTGVSQNPRHKITKRGQNVTFRCDPISEHNRLYWYRQTLGQGPEFLTYFQNEAQLEKSRLLSDRFSAERPKGSFSTLEIQRTEQGDSAMYLCASSSPKGTETQYFGPGTRLLVL.

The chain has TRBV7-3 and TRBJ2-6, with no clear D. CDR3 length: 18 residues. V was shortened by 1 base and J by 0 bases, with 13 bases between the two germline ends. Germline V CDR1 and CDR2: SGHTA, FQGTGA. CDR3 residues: CASSLRAGPLSGANVLTF. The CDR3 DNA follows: TGTGCCAGCAGCTTAAGAGCCGGTCCTCTCTCTGGGGCCAACGTCCTGACTTTC.

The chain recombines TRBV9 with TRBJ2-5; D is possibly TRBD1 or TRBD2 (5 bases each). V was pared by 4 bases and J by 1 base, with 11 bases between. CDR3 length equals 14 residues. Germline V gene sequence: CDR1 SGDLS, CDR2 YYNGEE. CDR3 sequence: CASSNRGSQETQYF. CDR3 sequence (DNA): TGTGCCAGCAGCAACCGGGGCTCCCAAGAGACCCAGTACTTC. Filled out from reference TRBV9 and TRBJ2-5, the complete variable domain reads DSGVTQTPKHLITATGQRVTLRCSPRSGDLSVYWYQQSLDQGLQFLIQYYNGEERAKGNILERFSAQQFPDLHSELNLSSLELGDSALYFCASSNRGSQETQYFGPGTRLLVL.

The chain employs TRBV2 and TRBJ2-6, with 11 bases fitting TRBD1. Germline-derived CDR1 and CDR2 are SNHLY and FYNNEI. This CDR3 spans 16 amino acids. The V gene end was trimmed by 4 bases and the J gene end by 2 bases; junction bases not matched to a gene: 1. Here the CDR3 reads CASSGTGGAGANVLTF. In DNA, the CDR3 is TGTGCCAGCAGTGGGACAGGGGGCGCTGGGGCCAACGTCCTGACTTTC.

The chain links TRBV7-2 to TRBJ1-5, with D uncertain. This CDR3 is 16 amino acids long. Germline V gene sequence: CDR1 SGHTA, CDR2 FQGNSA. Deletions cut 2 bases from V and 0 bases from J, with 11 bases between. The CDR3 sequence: CASSLIAGYSNQPQHF. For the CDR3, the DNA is TGTGCCAGCAGCTTAATTGCGGGGTATAGCAATCAGCCCCAGCATTTT.